Below are 14 T cell receptor beta chains sequenced from a single sample in a study of cytomegalovirus exposure and HLA in healthy donors. The PCR was carried out with 60 Vbeta primers and 13 Jbeta primers. Generated by immunoSEQ multiplex PCR, the TCRdb table keeps only in-frame clones and is missing some. This table has around 110,000 clones, approximately 85% appearing once. The specimen was PBMCs. The receptors were sampled from a middle-aged man in good health and CMV-seronegative.

The V gene is TRBV7-2, the J gene TRBJ2-5; no clear D. V lost 5 bases and J 3 bases, leaving 7 bases between the germline ends. Germline values: CDR1 SGHTA, CDR2 FQGNSA. This CDR3 has 12 amino acids. CDR3 sequence (DNA): TGTGCCAGCAGCCCGACTGAAGAGACCCAGTACTTC. This codes for CASSPTEETQYF.

The rearrangement links TRBV7-2 to TRBJ1-1; D uncertain. Germline values: CDR1 SGHTA, CDR2 FQGNSA. This CDR3 is built from 13 residues. Between the trimmed V and J ends, which lost 3 bases and 0 bases, there was a span of 5 bases. The CDR3 reads CASSLEMNTEAFF. The CDR3 region has the DNA TGTGCCAGCAGCTTGGAGATGAACACTGAAGCTTTCTTT.

The chain is built from TRBV6-6 and TRBJ2-5, with D possibly being TRBD1 (7 bases). This CDR3 is built from 13 residues. The V end lost 11 bases, the J end lost 0 bases, and 13 bases lay between the germline ends. CDR1 and CDR2 from the germline V gene are MNHNY and SVGAGI (reference sequence). CDR3 residues: CAGGGTYQETQYF. CDR3 DNA: TGTGCCGGAGGGGGCACCTACCAAGAGACCCAGTACTTC.

The chain joins TRBV7-6 to TRBJ2-1; possibly TRBD2 for D (6 bases). Trimming took 5 bases from V and 8 from J, leaving 25 bases between them. Germline V lookup: CDR1 SGHVS, CDR2 FNYEAQ. CDR3 length: 17 residues. The DNA for the CDR3 is TGTGCCAGCAGCCCGCTGGGAGCGGGCCTGGGATTCCATGAGCAGTTCTTC. It translates to CASSPLGAGLGFHEQFF. The variable domain in full, completed from reference TRBV7-6 and TRBJ2-1, reads GAGVSQSPRYKVTKRGQDVALRCDPISGHVSLYWYRQALGQGPEFLTYFNYEAQQDKSGLPNDRFSAERPEGSISTLTIQRTEQRDSAMYRCASSPLGAGLGFHEQFFGPGTRLTVL.

The rearrangement uses TRBV5-4 and TRBJ1-6; 8 bases match TRBD1. The CDR3 is 14 residues long. Germline assignment: CDR1 SGHNT and CDR2 YYREEE (reference sequence). With 2 bases clipped from V and 11 bases from J, the junction kept 6 bases outside the gene matches. The CDR3 reads CASSFDRGRTPLHF. CDR3 sequence (DNA): TGTGCCAGCAGCTTTGACAGGGGAAGGACACCCCTCCACTTT.

The chain links TRBV18 to TRBJ1-2; 7 bases are a match to TRBD1. The CDR3 totals 12 residues. The ends lost 3 bases at V and 6 bases at J; junction bases unmatched: 1. Per germline, CDR1 KGHSH and CDR2 LQKENI. Written as DNA, the CDR3 is TGTGCCAGCTCACCGGGGACAGATGGCTACACCTTC. It yields the protein CASSPGTDGYTF.

This clone was seen once. The V gene is TRBV6-5, the J gene TRBJ1-2; 8 bases match TRBD1. This CDR3 region has 11 residues. Germline-derived CDR1 and CDR2 are MNHEY and SVGAGI. V shed 9 bases and J 4 bases; nucleotides not matched to a gene: 1. CDR3 sequence (DNA): TGTGCCAGTACAGGGGGCTATGGCTACACCTTC. Its translation: CASTGGYGYTF.

A few counts support this clone. This rearrangement joins TRBV9 to TRBJ1-1; D not certain. CDR1 is SGDLS, CDR2 YYNGEE, per germline. The CDR3 length is 13 residues. Deletions cut 3 bases from V and 6 bases from J, with 12 bases between. The CDR3 bases are TGTGCCAGCAGCGCCCCCCTTTCGGCTGAAGCTTTCTTT. It yields the protein CASSAPLSAEAFF.

The CDR3 nucleotides read TGTGCCAGCCGTCCAGGAAGATCAGATACGCAGTATTTT. Translation: CASRPGRSDTQYF. The chain couples TRBV6-6 to TRBJ2-3; D gene ambiguous. This CDR3 contains 13 residues. Trimming removed 8 bases from V and 4 bases from J, with 13 bases in between. Germline V gene lookup returns CDR1 MNHNY and CDR2 SVGAGI (reference sequence).

This rearrangement joins TRBV6-1 to TRBJ1-2; a possible D gene is TRBD1 (6 bases). This CDR3 is 11 amino acids long. Germline-derived CDR1 and CDR2 are MNHNS and SASEGT. The germline V and J ends were trimmed by 5 bases and 8 bases, with 9 bases remaining between them. CDR3 residues: CASSQGWGYTF. In nucleotides, the CDR3 is TGTGCCAGCAGTCAGGGGTGGGGCTACACCTTC.

The chain has TRBV7-6 and TRBJ2-7; possibly TRBD2 for D (5 bases). Germline CDR1 is SGHVS and CDR2 is FNYEAQ. The V end lost 4 bases, the J end lost 6 bases, and 19 bases lay between the germline ends. This CDR3 has 15 amino acids. CDR3 loop: CASSSGGPLPSEQYF. CDR3 in DNA: TGTGCCAGCAGCTCGGGCGGGCCCTTGCCCAGCGAGCAGTACTTC.

The CDR3 sequence: CASSPPEPDSNQPQHF. For the CDR3, the DNA is TGTGCCAGCAGCCCACCAGAACCCGATAGCAATCAGCCCCAGCATTTT. The chain couples TRBV28 to TRBJ1-5; D uncertain. This CDR3 is built from 16 residues. With 6 bases removed from V and 0 bases from J, the gap between germline ends came to 15 bases. Germline loops: CDR1 MDHEN, CDR2 SYDVKM.

This sequence joins TRBV28 and TRBJ1-2, with a weak D call TRBD1 (5 bases). In germline, CDR1 is MDHEN, CDR2 SYDVKM. This CDR3 is built from 13 residues. Trimming left V 4 bases short and J 6 bases short, with 12 bases between. The CDR3 nucleotides are TGTGCCAGCAGTTACCTACAGGCGGATGGCTACACCTTC. It encodes CASSYLQADGYTF.

The chain carries TRBV5-1 and TRBJ2-3; possible D gene TRBD1, 5 bases. V lost 3 bases and J 1 base, leaving 9 bases between the germline ends. The CDR3 is 14 amino acids. Per the germline V gene, CDR1 is SGHRS and CDR2 is YFSETQ. CDR3 nucleotide sequence: TGCGCCAGCAGCTCGGACACTGGCACAGATACGCAGTATTTT. Protein: CASSSDTGTDTQYF. The full variable domain, with the rest looked up from reference TRBV5-1 and TRBJ2-3, is KAGVTQTPRYLIKTRGQQVTLSCSPISGHRSVSWYQQTPGQGLQFLFEYFSETQRNKGNFPGRFSGRQFSNSRSEMNVSTLELGDSALYLCASSSDTGTDTQYFGPGTRLTVL.